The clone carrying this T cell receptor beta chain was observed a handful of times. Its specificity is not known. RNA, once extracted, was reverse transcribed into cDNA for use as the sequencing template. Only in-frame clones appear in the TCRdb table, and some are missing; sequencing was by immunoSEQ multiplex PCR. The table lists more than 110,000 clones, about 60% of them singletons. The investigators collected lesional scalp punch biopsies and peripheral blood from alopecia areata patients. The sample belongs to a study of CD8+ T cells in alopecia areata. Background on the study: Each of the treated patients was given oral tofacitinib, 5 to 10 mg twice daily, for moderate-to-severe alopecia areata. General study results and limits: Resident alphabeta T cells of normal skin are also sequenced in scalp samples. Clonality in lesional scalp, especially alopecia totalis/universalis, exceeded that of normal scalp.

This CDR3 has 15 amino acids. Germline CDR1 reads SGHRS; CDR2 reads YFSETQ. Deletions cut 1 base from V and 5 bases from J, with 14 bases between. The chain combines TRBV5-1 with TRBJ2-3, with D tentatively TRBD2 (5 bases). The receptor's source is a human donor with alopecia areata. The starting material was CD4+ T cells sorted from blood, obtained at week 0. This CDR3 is CASSLTGYSGDTQYF. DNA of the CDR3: TGCGCCAGCAGCTTGACGGGGTACTCAGGAGATACGCAGTATTTT.